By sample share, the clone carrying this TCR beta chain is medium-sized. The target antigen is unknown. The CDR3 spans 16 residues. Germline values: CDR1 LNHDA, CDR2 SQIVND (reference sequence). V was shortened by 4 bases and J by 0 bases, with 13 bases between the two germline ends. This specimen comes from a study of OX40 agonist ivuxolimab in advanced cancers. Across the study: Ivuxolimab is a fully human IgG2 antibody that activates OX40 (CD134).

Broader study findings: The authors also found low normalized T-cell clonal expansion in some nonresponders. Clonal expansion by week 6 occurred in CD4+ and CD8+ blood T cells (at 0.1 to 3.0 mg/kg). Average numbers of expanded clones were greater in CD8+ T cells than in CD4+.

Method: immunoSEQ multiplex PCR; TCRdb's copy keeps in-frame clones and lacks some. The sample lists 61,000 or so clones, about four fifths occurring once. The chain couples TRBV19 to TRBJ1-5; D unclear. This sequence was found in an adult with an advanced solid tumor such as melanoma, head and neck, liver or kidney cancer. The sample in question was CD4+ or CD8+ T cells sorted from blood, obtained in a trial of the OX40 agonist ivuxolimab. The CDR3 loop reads CASSNMGSYSNQPQHF. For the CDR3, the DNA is TGTGCCAGTAGTAATATGGGGAGTTATAGCAATCAGCCCCAGCATTTT.